This T cell receptor (beta chain) was found in a study of memory CD4+ T cells and cytomegalovirus serostatus. Study outcomes and limitations: Suggested: most of the CMV-linked TCR signature lies in CD4+ memory cells. CMV serostatus prediction reached median AUC about 0.96, or 0.93 with US-trained model. Each of approximately 73 CMV-associated TCRbeta sequences occurred in one to five individuals.

Libraries were prepared by immunoSEQ multiplex PCR; TCRdb keeps only in-frame clonotypes and omits some of them. The sample has some 48,000 clones; roughly three quarters are singletons. The CDR3 extends over 15 amino acids. Germline V CDR1 and CDR2: SGHDN, FVKESK. V gave up 3 bases and J gave up 5 bases, with 15 bases separating them. Notes on this clone: The antigen is undetermined.

The sort gate was single viable CD3+CD4+CD8-CD45RO+ cells for memory CD4+ T cells. The clonotype was recovered from an adult in good health and CMV-seronegative. The rearrangement joins TRBV14 to TRBJ2-3, with D possibly TRBD1 on 5 matching bases. The specimen was memory CD4+ T cells from blood. The CDR3 DNA is TGTGCCAGCAGCCACTTTTGGGGCCCAGAAGATACGCAGTATTTT. This encodes CASSHFWGPEDTQYF. The variable domain in full, completed from reference TRBV14 and TRBJ2-3, reads EAGVTQFPSHSVIEKGQTVTLRCDPISGHDNLYWYRRVMGKEIKFLLHFVKESKQDESGMPNNRFLAERTGGTYSTLKVQPAELEDSGVYFCASSHFWGPEDTQYFGPGTRLTVL.